Detailed here is one T cell receptor beta chain. The CDR3 has 15 amino acids. Germline V CDR1 and CDR2: MNHEY, SVGAGI. Trimming removed 5 bases at V and 4 bases at J, with 15 bases between. Under the authors' procedure: It was from reference gene primer amplification that nucleated cell counts were estimated. Sequencing was performed with immunoSEQ multiplex PCR; in TCRdb, only in-frame clones are kept and a portion is missing. The V and J calls and clone size are taken from that table; D and trimming were inferred from the DNA. The sample records 130,000 to 150,000 clones, 80% to 90% being singletons. This sample is drawn from a study of blood T cell repertoires in COVID-19. Overall study: Material from acute and convalescent COVID-19 was sourced from the United States, Italy and Spain. Sample material is recorded as cDNA or gDNA derived from T cells, B-cell-depleted T cells, or PBMCs.

The rearrangement joins TRBV6-5 to TRBJ1-5; a weak D match, TRBD1 (5 bases). The sample was peripheral blood. The clonotype originates from a human donor in a cohort sampled during active COVID-19. The CDR3 DNA sequence: TGTGCCAGCAGTCCCGGGACTCGCGCTAATCAGCCCCAGCATTTT. The encoded protein is CASSPGTRANQPQHF.